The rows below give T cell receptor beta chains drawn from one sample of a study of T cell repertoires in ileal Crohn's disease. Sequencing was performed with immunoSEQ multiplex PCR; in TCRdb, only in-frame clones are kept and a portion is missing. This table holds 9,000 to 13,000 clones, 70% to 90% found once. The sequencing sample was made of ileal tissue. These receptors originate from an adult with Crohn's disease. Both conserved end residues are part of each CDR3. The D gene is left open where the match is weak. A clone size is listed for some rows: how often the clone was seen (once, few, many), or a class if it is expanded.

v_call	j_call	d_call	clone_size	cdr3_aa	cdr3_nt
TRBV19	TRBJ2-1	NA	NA	CASSPYLGSYNEQFF	TGTGCCAGTAGCCCCTACCTAGGCTCCTACAATGAGCAGTTCTTC
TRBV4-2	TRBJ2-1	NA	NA	CASSKQGGSYNEQFF	TGTGCCAGCAGCAAACAGGGCGGCTCCTACAATGAGCAGTTCTTC
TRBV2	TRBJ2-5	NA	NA	CASSEEGGFWNGEETQYF	TGTGCCAGCAGTGAAGAGGGGGGGTTTTGGAATGGAGAAGAGACCCAGTACTTC
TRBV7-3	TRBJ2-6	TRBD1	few	CASSRDRAGANVLTF	TGTGCCAGCAGCCGTGACAGGGCTGGGGCCAACGTCCTGACTTTC
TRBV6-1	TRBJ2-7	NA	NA	CASSRRTGAYEQYF	TGTGCCAGCAGTAGGCGGACGGGGGCCTACGAGCAGTACTTC
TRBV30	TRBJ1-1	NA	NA	CAWSPKRGGLNTEAFF	TGTGCCTGGAGTCCCAAAAGGGGGGGGTTGAACACTGAAGCTTTCTTT
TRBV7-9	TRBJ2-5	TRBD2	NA	CASSSSVAGGKETQYF	TGTGCCAGCAGCTCTTCGGTAGCGGGAGGCAAAGAGACCCAGTACTTC
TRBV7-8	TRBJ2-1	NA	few	CASSPSVVDNEQFF	TGTGCCAGCAGCCCTAGTGTCGTAGACAATGAGCAGTTCTTC
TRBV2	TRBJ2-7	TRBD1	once	CASSDGTGSYEQYF	TGTGCCAGCAGTGACGGGACAGGTTCCTACGAGCAGTACTTC
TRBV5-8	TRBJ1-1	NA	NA	CASSFRGGTEAFF	TGTGCCAGCAGCTTCCGGGGGGGCACTGAAGCTTTCTTT
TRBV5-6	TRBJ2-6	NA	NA	CASSSSGQSHSGANVLTF	TGTGCCAGCAGCTCTTCTGGACAGTCCCACTCTGGGGCCAACGTCCTGACTTTC